Listed below are T cell receptor beta chains from one sample, sequenced in a study of blood T cell repertoires in COVID-19. Sequenced by immunoSEQ multiplex PCR; TCRdb stores in-frame clones only, minus some. The table includes 300,000 to 350,000 clones, 90% detected once. Sequenced sample: PBMCs or T cells enriched from blood (not recorded which). These receptors originate from a woman aged 18-35 years with acute COVID-19. Both conserved end residues are trimmed from each CDR3. Fields, in order: CDR3 protein, V gene, J gene.

cdr3_aa: ASSVQGQGREQY; v_call: TRBV9; j_call: TRBJ2-7
cdr3_aa: ASSVLAGVSFSDTQY; v_call: TRBV9; j_call: TRBJ2-3
cdr3_aa: ASSLEAGVPSANEKLF; v_call: TRBV5-4; j_call: TRBJ1-4
cdr3_aa: ASSTDPGTRIYEQY; v_call: TRBV5-8; j_call: TRBJ2-7
cdr3_aa: ASSAPSFGEQF; v_call: TRBV9; j_call: TRBJ2-1
cdr3_aa: ASGPGQSSGNTIY; v_call: TRBV9; j_call: TRBJ1-3
cdr3_aa: ASSLPRTGSTGELF; v_call: TRBV28; j_call: TRBJ2-2
cdr3_aa: ASTTYGRGTREQETQY; v_call: TRBV19; j_call: TRBJ2-5
cdr3_aa: ASSSPGSGGGEKLF; v_call: TRBV11-2; j_call: TRBJ1-4
cdr3_aa: ASGAGVNNEQF; v_call: TRBV12-3/TRBV12-4; j_call: TRBJ2-1
cdr3_aa: ATQVQGPHNEQF; v_call: TRBV6-5; j_call: TRBJ2-1
cdr3_aa: ASKASGVQETQY; v_call: TRBV6-6; j_call: TRBJ2-5
cdr3_aa: ASSTTAGNTEAF; v_call: TRBV18; j_call: TRBJ1-1
cdr3_aa: ASSDTPNYGYT; v_call: TRBV6-4; j_call: TRBJ1-2
cdr3_aa: ASSPPGGNEQF; v_call: TRBV7-3; j_call: TRBJ2-1
cdr3_aa: ASKERAGEVLKTQY; v_call: TRBV19; j_call: TRBJ2-5
cdr3_aa: SAAMDRQSYT; v_call: TRBV29-1; j_call: TRBJ1-2
cdr3_aa: ASSFSRYTEAF; v_call: TRBV27; j_call: TRBJ1-1
cdr3_aa: ASSARSGTDTQY; v_call: TRBV5-1; j_call: TRBJ2-3
cdr3_aa: ATIAGLSTDTQY; v_call: TRBV10-3; j_call: TRBJ2-3
cdr3_aa: ASRAGGSSYEQY; v_call: TRBV28; j_call: TRBJ2-7
cdr3_aa: AASPGGPRNEQF; v_call: TRBV24-1; j_call: TRBJ2-1
cdr3_aa: ASSAQGHYEQY; v_call: TRBV25-1; j_call: TRBJ2-7
cdr3_aa: ATSDNPGEYGYT; v_call: TRBV24-1; j_call: TRBJ1-2
cdr3_aa: ASSVVGGRTEQF; v_call: TRBV9; j_call: TRBJ2-1
cdr3_aa: SASLLGQGSSEQY; v_call: TRBV20-1; j_call: TRBJ2-7
cdr3_aa: ASSPRTDLNEQY; v_call: TRBV11-1; j_call: TRBJ2-7
cdr3_aa: ASRESIVVQPQH; v_call: TRBV6-5; j_call: TRBJ1-5
cdr3_aa: ASSIGAGFYRDQPQH; v_call: TRBV19; j_call: TRBJ1-5
cdr3_aa: ASSVGVGTEFSSYEQY; v_call: TRBV9; j_call: TRBJ2-7
cdr3_aa: ASSERQGFYEQY; v_call: TRBV6-1; j_call: TRBJ2-7
cdr3_aa: AISGDVAYEQY; v_call: TRBV10-3; j_call: TRBJ2-7
cdr3_aa: ASRGTGLNYGYT; v_call: TRBV28; j_call: TRBJ1-2
cdr3_aa: ASRKGGEGDTQY; v_call: TRBV19; j_call: TRBJ2-3
cdr3_aa: ASSLDSYNEQF; v_call: TRBV5-6; j_call: TRBJ2-1
cdr3_aa: ASSHTGVSNSPLH; v_call: TRBV23-1; j_call: TRBJ1-6
cdr3_aa: ASRRGRRETQY; v_call: TRBV19; j_call: TRBJ2-5
cdr3_aa: ASSDQLANNEQF; v_call: TRBV10-2; j_call: TRBJ2-1
cdr3_aa: ASSQDNLISGGGSTYEQY; v_call: TRBV4-1; j_call: TRBJ2-7
cdr3_aa: ASSSNRDRVTEAF; v_call: TRBV7-9; j_call: TRBJ1-1
cdr3_aa: ASSFEGGPGELF; v_call: TRBV28; j_call: TRBJ2-2
cdr3_aa: ASRPGLRFGYT; v_call: TRBV28; j_call: TRBJ1-2
cdr3_aa: ASSYSLGLAGGEQY; v_call: TRBV5-4; j_call: TRBJ2-7
cdr3_aa: ASLGGSRINEQF; v_call: TRBV21-1; j_call: TRBJ2-1
cdr3_aa: ASSLDKGQVGDRRQPQH; v_call: TRBV28; j_call: TRBJ1-5
cdr3_aa: ASQGLVGFWGYT; v_call: TRBV6-5; j_call: TRBJ1-2
cdr3_aa: ASSRGETGELF; v_call: TRBV6-5; j_call: TRBJ2-2
cdr3_aa: ASSLCWQRPGTNTEAF; v_call: TRBV28; j_call: TRBJ1-1
cdr3_aa: ASRFLSPEQF; v_call: TRBV6-5; j_call: TRBJ2-1
cdr3_aa: ASSEGPSGSYEQY; v_call: TRBV2; j_call: TRBJ2-7
cdr3_aa: ASSLTADYHNEQF; v_call: TRBV7-3; j_call: TRBJ2-1
cdr3_aa: ASSLLSGRQTGELF; v_call: TRBV3-1/TRBV3-2; j_call: TRBJ2-2
cdr3_aa: ASSQGGGSYEQY; v_call: TRBV4-1; j_call: TRBJ2-7
cdr3_aa: ASSLSGRVNEQF; v_call: TRBV27; j_call: TRBJ2-1